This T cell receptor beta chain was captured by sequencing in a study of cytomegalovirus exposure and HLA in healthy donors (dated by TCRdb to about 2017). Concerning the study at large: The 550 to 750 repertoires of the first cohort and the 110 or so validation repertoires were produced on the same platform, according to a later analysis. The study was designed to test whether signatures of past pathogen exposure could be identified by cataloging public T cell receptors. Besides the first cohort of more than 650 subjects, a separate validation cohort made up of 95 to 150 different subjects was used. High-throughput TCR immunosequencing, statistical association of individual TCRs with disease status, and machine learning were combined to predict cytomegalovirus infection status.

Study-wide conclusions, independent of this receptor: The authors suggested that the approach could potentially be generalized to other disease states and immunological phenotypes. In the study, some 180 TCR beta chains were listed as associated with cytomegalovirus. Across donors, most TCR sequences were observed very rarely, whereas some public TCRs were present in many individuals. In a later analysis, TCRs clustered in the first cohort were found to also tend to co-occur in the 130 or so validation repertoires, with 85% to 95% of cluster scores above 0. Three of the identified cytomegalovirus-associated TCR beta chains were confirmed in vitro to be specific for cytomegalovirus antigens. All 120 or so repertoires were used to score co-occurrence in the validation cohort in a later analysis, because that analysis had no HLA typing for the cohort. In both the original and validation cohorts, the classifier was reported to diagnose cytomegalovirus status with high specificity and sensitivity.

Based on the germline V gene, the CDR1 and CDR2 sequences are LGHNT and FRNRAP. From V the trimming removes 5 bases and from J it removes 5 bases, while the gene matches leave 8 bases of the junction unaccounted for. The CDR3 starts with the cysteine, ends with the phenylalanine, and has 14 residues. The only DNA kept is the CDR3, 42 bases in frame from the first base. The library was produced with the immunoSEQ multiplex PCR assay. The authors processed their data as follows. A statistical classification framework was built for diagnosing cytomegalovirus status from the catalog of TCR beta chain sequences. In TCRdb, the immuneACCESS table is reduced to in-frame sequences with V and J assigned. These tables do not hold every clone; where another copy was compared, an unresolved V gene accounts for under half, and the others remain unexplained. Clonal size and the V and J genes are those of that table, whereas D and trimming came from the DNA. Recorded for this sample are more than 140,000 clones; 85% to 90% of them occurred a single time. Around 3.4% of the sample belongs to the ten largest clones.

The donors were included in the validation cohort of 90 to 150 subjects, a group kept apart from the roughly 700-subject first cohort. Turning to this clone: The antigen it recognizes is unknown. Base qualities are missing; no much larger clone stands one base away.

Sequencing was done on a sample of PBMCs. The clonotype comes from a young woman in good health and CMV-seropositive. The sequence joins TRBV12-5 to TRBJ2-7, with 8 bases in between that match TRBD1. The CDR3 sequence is CASGQSRGRDEQYF. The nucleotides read TGTGCTAGTGGTCAAAGCAGGGGGCGCGACGAGCAGTACTTC.